This T cell receptor (beta chain) appears in the sequencing data of a study of blood T cell repertoires in COVID-19. The overall study: Sources were T cells, B-cell-depleted T cells, or PBMCs; the material itself was cDNA or gDNA.

The study recruited people aged 18 to 89 years across under 25 US areas. Researchers sorted participants into cohorts using their self-reported clinical history. The CDR3 extends over 14 amino acids. Looked up from germline, CDR1 is SGHDN and CDR2 is FVKESK. V was pared by 0 bases and J by 2 bases, with 7 bases between. Authors' processing steps: Using reference gene primer amplification, nucleated cell counts were estimated. Some clones are missing from TCRdb's copy, which holds only in-frame ones; the method was immunoSEQ multiplex PCR. Clone size and V and J calls were adopted from that table, with D and trimming inferred from the DNA. This sample has roughly 280,000 clones; roughly 91% occur once, and the top ten carry under 2.5%.

Input material: PBMCs or T cells enriched from blood (not recorded which). The chain links TRBV14 to TRBJ2-5; D unclear. The source is a woman aged 55-70 years who had recovered from COVID-19. Here the CDR3 reads CASSQDRIQETQYF. The CDR3 DNA reads as TGTGCCAGCAGCCAAGACAGAATACAAGAGACCCAGTACTTC. Supplemented by reference TRBV14 and TRBJ2-5, the full variable domain reads EAGVTQFPSHSVIEKGQTVTLRCDPISGHDNLYWYRRVMGKEIKFLLHFVKESKQDESGMPNNRFLAERTGGTYSTLKVQPAELEDSGVYFCASSQDRIQETQYFGPGTRLLVL.